The T cell receptor (beta chain) under discussion was sequenced for a study of blood T cells in healthy people across ages. Study-level findings and limits: PBMCs were not sorted, which prevented a conclusive comparison of naive versus antigen-experienced cells. Greater diversity and more naive CD4+ cells were seen in long-lived donors than in aged donors.

The use of a sample-barcoded 5' primer and a J-beta primer mix characterized a second PCR of roughly 6 to 11 cycles. MiXCR, applied by TCRdb to the 5' RACE reads, yields one record per CDR3 protein. Found here are about 970,000 distinct CDR3 sequences, 51% of them singletons; the top ten hold about a fifth. CDR3 size: 12 residues. Germline values: CDR1 GTSNPN, CDR2 SVGIG (reference sequence). V lost 2 bases to trimming and J lost 3 bases, with 7 bases between them. This clonotype was picked up a small number of times. Antigen specificity is unknown. The chain uses TRBV30 and TRBJ1-2; D remains ambiguous. The source is a woman in her sixties in good health. The sample consisted of blood. The CDR3 DNA reads TGTGCCTGGAGTTTTGGGGACTATGGCTACACCTTC. Its translation is CAWSFGDYGYTF.